This T cell receptor beta chain was observed in a study of identical twins. The study's findings and limits: Sharing of beta out-of-frame sequences by twins showed a weaker excess.

Unique molecular identifiers were present on the cDNA, which also gained a universal primer site by template switching. TCRdb redid the calling of the 5' RACE reads with MiXCR, one entry per CDR3 protein. The repertoire holds around 500,000 distinct CDR3 sequences, with 13% to 15% as singletons. For this clonotype: Its target is unknown.

The CDR3 extends over 15 amino acids. The V gene lost 3 bases and the J gene lost 4 bases, with 14 bases spanning the gap. Germline CDR1 reads LGHDT; CDR2 reads YNNKEL (reference sequence). Among all donors, each was a healthy Caucasian. These data were also reused for a study on yellow fever vaccine responses in identical twins.

Sequencing was done on a sample of CD4+ T cells sorted from blood. This TCR came from a woman aged 18-29 years in good health. V usage is TRBV3-1 and J usage is TRBJ2-3; tentatively, D is TRBD2 (6 bases). In nucleotides, the CDR3 is TGTGCCAGCAGCCATGTCCGGGGAGGAGCAGATACGCAGTATTTT. Its protein is CASSHVRGGADTQYF.